This TCR beta chain was found in a study of blood T cells in healthy people across ages. Study-level findings and limits: Estimates of total diversity, which came from one million sequenced T cells, were considered to be underestimates.

The CDR3 totals 15 residues. Germline values: CDR1 SGHTA, CDR2 FQGNSA. V lost 1 base and J lost 6, with 14 bases in between. Concerning this clonotype: Its antigen is not identified.

Through a sample-barcoded 5' primer and a J-beta primer mix, a second PCR was run for about 6 to 12 cycles. TCRdb ran MiXCR on the 5' RACE reads and lists one entry per CDR3 protein. The table includes some 780,000 distinct CDR3 sequences, about 61% detected once. Total RNA, at least 5.5 micrograms per sample, came from PBMCs. The TCR originated in a man in his forties in good health. J is TRBJ2-3 and V is TRBV7-2; D is unresolved. The specimen was blood. The CDR3 DNA sequence: TGTGCCAGCAGCTTAGAAGGCAGGTCAGTGGATACGCAGTATTTT. Protein product: CASSLEGRSVDTQYF.